This T cell receptor beta chain was documented in a study of T cell repertoires in cytomegalovirus infection. V lost 5 bases and J lost 6, with 16 bases in between. This CDR3 has 14 residues. The germline gives CDR1 SGHTA, CDR2 FQGNSA. TCRdb used MiXCR to reprocess the reads, holding one entry per CDR3 protein. The table includes roughly 180,000 distinct CDR3 sequences, less than 25% detected once. On this clonotype: Its target is unknown.

The sample in question was CD8+ T cells from cultured PBMCs, obtained from culture after CMV antigen stimulation. The source is a human donor in good health (CMV status not recorded). Some clones in this sample may be carry-over from other donors' samples. The V and J genes are TRBV7-2 and TRBJ1-2; D is perhaps TRBD1 (5 bases). CDR3 bases: TGTGCCAGCAGCCTTAGGGGCCCTCTCAATGGCTACACCTTC. This translates into CASSLRGPLNGYTF.